One sample yielded the 22 T cell receptor beta chains listed below, sequenced in a study of shared clonotypes between healthy human individuals. This table comes from immunoSEQ multiplex PCR, and its TCRdb copy is limited to in-frame clones, with some not included. This sample has roughly 600,000 clones, with 95% to 98% found just once. CD8 cells regarded as naive lacked CD45RO, were positively chosen for CCR7, and omitted terminally differentiated effector memory CD45RA+ cells. The sequenced sample consisted of naive CD8+ T cells sorted from blood. The receptor source for this set is a man under 40 in good health.

The gene calls are TRBV29-1 and TRBJ2-7, with a tentative D call TRBD1 (6 bases). The CDR3 has 13 residues. Trimming removed 3 bases at V and 3 bases at J, with 12 bases between. The germline CDR1 and CDR2 sequences are SQVTM and ANQGSEA. The CDR3 region is CSVEQGTNYEQYF. In DNA form, the CDR3 reads TGCAGCGTTGAGCAAGGGACAAACTACGAGCAGTACTTC.

This chain joins TRBV27 and TRBJ2-7; 10 bases agree with TRBD2. Germline CDR1 reads MNHEY; CDR2 reads SMNVEV (reference sequence). Unmatched junction bases numbered 6, after V lost 5 bases and J lost 2 bases. The length of the CDR3 is 15 residues. The CDR3 loop is CASSDRTSGTYEQYF. The CDR3 DNA reads as TGTGCCAGCAGTGATAGGACTAGCGGAACCTACGAGCAGTACTTC.

Points on this clone: Other DNA sequences in the sample encode the same CDR3. The rearrangement uses TRBV14 and TRBJ2-7, with 10 bases fitting TRBD1. The CDR3 spans 14 residues. The V gene's germline CDR1 is SGHDN and CDR2 FVKESK. V gave up 1 base and J gave up 7 bases; unmatched junction bases: 4. The CDR3 bases are TGTGCCAGCAGCCAAGGGACAGGGGGTTATGAGCAGTACTTC. Protein sequence: CASSQGTGGYEQYF.

The rearrangement joins TRBV7-9 to TRBJ1-3; the D gene is possibly TRBD1 (6 bases). The V gene lost 7 bases and the J gene lost 4 bases, with 20 bases spanning the gap. The CDR3 extends over 16 amino acids. Germline V gives CDR1 SEHNR, CDR2 FQNEAQ (reference sequence). In nucleotides, the CDR3 is TGTGCCAGCACCGCGCGACCAGGGGAGAGCGGAAACACCATATATTTT. Its protein is CASTARPGESGNTIYF.

The gene calls are TRBV7-9 and TRBJ2-1; unclear D gene. The germline CDR1 and CDR2 sequences are SEHNR and FQNEAQ (reference sequence). CDR3 length equals 12 residues. The germline V and J ends were trimmed by 5 bases and 7 bases, with 9 bases remaining between them. The CDR3 loop is CASSPKWNEQFF. The CDR3 DNA is TGTGCCAGCAGCCCTAAGTGGAATGAGCAGTTCTTC.

The chain links TRBV4-3 to TRBJ2-7; perhaps TRBD1 as D (6 bases). Trimming removed 0 bases from V and 0 bases from J, with 9 bases in between. The CDR3 runs to 15 residues. Germline CDR1 reads LGHNA; CDR2 reads YSLEER. The chain's CDR3 is CASSQDLDSSYEQYF. CDR3 bases: TGCGCCAGCAGCCAAGACCTGGACAGCTCCTACGAGCAGTACTTC.

The V gene is TRBV7-9, the J gene TRBJ2-7; 7 nucleotides match TRBD1. Germline V gene lookup returns CDR1 SEHNR and CDR2 FQNEAQ (reference sequence). Unmatched junction bases numbered 12, after V lost 4 bases and J lost 0 bases. The CDR3 loop spans 17 amino acids. This CDR3 reads CASSSSDRVKNSYEQYF. CDR3 nucleotides: TGTGCCAGCAGCTCATCCGACAGGGTGAAGAACTCCTACGAGCAGTACTTC. The complete variable domain, with remaining parts taken from reference TRBV7-9 and TRBJ2-7, reads DTGVSQNPRHKITKRGQNVTFRCDPISEHNRLYWYRQTLGQGPEFLTYFQNEAQLEKSRLLSDRFSAERPKGSFSTLEIQRTEQGDSAMYLCASSSSDRVKNSYEQYFGPGTRLTVT.

The rearrangement links TRBV5-6 to TRBJ1-5, with 10 bases fitting TRBD1. Germline V gene data show CDR1 as SGHDT and CDR2 as YYEEEE. This CDR3 is 15 amino acids long. V was pared by 3 bases and J by 6 bases, with 6 bases of the junction left unmatched. Written as DNA, the CDR3 is TGTGCCAGCAGCTCAGACAGGGGGCGAGCTCAGCCCCAGCATTTT. It yields the protein CASSSDRGRAQPQHF.

This clone was found once. The V gene is TRBV2, the J gene TRBJ2-1; D unclear. Germline V gene lookup returns CDR1 SNHLY and CDR2 FYNNEI. The CDR3 sequence is 15 residues long. Trimming took off 2 bases at V and 8 bases at J, with 16 bases between the two ends. For the CDR3, the DNA is TGTGCCAGCAGTGAATTGGCGGACGGTCGGGATGAGCAGTTCTTC. Translated, it gives CASSELADGRDEQFF.

The J gene is TRBJ1-1, the V gene TRBV6-5; tentatively, D is TRBD1 (5 bases). CDR1 and CDR2 (germline): MNHEY, SVGAGI. This CDR3 is built from 12 residues. V was pared by 1 base and J by 6 bases, with 6 bases between. CDR3 loop: CASSYLGAEAFF. The DNA for the CDR3 is TGTGCCAGCAGTTACTTGGGGGCTGAAGCTTTCTTT.

The V and J genes are TRBV27 and TRBJ2-7, with TRBD1 matching 7 bases. V lost 4 bases, J lost 2 bases, and 17 bases stayed unmatched. Germline CDR1 reads MNHEY; CDR2 reads SMNVEV (reference sequence). The CDR3 totals 18 residues. CDR3 sequence reads: CASSSSRPLGQSTYEQYF. CDR3 DNA: TGTGCCAGCAGTTCCTCAAGACCCCTGGGACAGTCAACCTACGAGCAGTACTTC.

The gene calls are TRBV30 and TRBJ2-1; D unresolved. Trimming took off 4 bases at V and 4 bases at J, with 17 bases between the two ends. From germline, CDR1 is GTSNPN and CDR2 SVGIG (reference sequence). The CDR3 has 15 amino acids. CDR3 protein: CAWNPLRSEYNEQFF. CDR3 coding DNA: TGTGCCTGGAACCCCCTTCGAAGCGAGTACAATGAGCAGTTCTTC.

This chain uses TRBV21-1 with TRBJ1-3; the table's D call of TRBD1 was not tested on the DNA. TRBV21-1 is listed as a pseudogene. The CDR3 is 15 amino acids. The CDR3 region has the DNA TGTGCCAGCAGCAAAGGGACAGGGGAAGGAAACACCATATATTTT. This translates into CASSKGTGEGNTIYF.

This clone was observed a handful of times. The genes are TRBV6-5 and TRBJ1-2; D gene uncertain. V was cut by 6 bases and J by 4 bases, with 18 bases left in between. This CDR3 has 15 residues. CDR1 and CDR2 (germline): MNHEY, SVGAGI. The CDR3 nucleotides are TGTGCCAGCAGGCCTAAACGCGGGAGCCCCTATGGCTACACCTTC. This sequence encodes CASRPKRGSPYGYTF.

Comments on this clone: Because the CDR3 is missing its conserved closing phenylalanine or tryptophan, this is likely a read error. No DNA is shown, since the ends of the CDR3 on it are uncertain; the CDR3 is the one TCRdb lists. This sequence joins TRBV11-3 and TRBJ1-2. The CDR3 has 9 amino acids, counting both end residues. The germline V gene encodes CDR1 SGHNT and CDR2 YENEEA. CDR3 in amino acids: CASSLDPRA.

The V gene is TRBV7-8, the J gene TRBJ2-2; 7 bases fit TRBD2. V shed 0 bases and J 6 bases; nucleotides not matched to a gene: 7. This CDR3 has 16 residues. The germline CDR1 and CDR2 sequences are SGHVS and FQNEAQ. CDR3 in amino acids: CASSLAGGGSAGELFF. The CDR3 coding sequence is TGTGCCAGCAGCTTAGCGGGGGGAGGGTCCGCCGGGGAGCTGTTTTTT.

This chain joins TRBV9 and TRBJ2-3; D is perhaps TRBD2 (6 bases). The V gene lost 6 bases and the J gene lost 2 bases, with 25 bases spanning the gap. Germline lookup yields CDR1 SGDLS and CDR2 YYNGEE. The CDR3 has 18 amino acids. The CDR3 coding sequence is TGTGCCAGCACTCAAACGCTAGCGACCCCTGGGGCCACAGATACGCAGTATTTT. Its translation: CASTQTLATPGATDTQYF.

About this clone: Germline and junction disagree at one end, which may indicate a read error. The V gene is TRBV28, the J gene TRBJ1-3; weak D call: TRBD1 (5 bases). The CDR3 covers 14 residues. The germline V gene encodes CDR1 MDHEN and CDR2 SYDVKM. As DNA, the CDR3 is TGTGCCAGCAGCCCTGGACCGACGGTGGACACTATATATTTT. Translated: CASSPGPTVDTIYF.

J is TRBJ1-1 and V is TRBV7-2; 7 bases match TRBD1. This CDR3 is built from 16 residues. Germline V CDR1 and CDR2: SGHTA, FQGNSA. The trim removed 0 bases at V and 4 bases at J, leaving 8 bases unmatched. For the CDR3, the DNA is TGTGCCAGCAGCTTAGCCCTCGCTAACAGGGGCACTGAAGCTTTCTTT. Protein sequence: CASSLALANRGTEAFF.

V is TRBV11-3 and J is TRBJ2-6, with a tentative D call TRBD2 (5 bases). Trimming shortened V by 4 bases and J by 0 bases, and 7 bases separated the two germline ends. This CDR3 has 15 residues. CDR1 is SGHNT and CDR2 is YENEEA in the germline V gene. The CDR3 nucleotides are TGTGCCAGCAGCTCCGGGGACTCTGGGGCCAACGTCCTGACTTTC. It translates to CASSSGDSGANVLTF.

The chain recombines TRBV28 with TRBJ1-4, with unresolved D. The germline gives CDR1 MDHEN, CDR2 SYDVKM. The CDR3 extends over 17 amino acids. Trimming removed 4 bases from V and 0 bases from J, with 15 bases in between. Here the CDR3 DNA reads TGTGCCAGCAGTTCGGACCTTAATGGGGCAACTAATGAAAAACTGTTTTTT. Amino acid sequence: CASSSDLNGATNEKLFF.

The V gene is TRBV27, the J gene TRBJ2-2; TRBD2 agrees at 14 bases. The CDR3 has 16 amino acids. J lost 6 bases, V lost 5 bases, and 5 bases had no gene match. Germline V gene data show CDR1 as MNHEY and CDR2 as SMNVEV (reference sequence). CDR3: CASSPTSGRASGELFF. CDR3 bases: TGTGCCAGCAGTCCGACTAGCGGGAGGGCCTCCGGGGAGCTGTTTTTT.